These 4 T cell receptor beta chains were sequenced from one sample in a study of blood T cell repertoires in COVID-19. TCRdb keeps only in-frame clones here, not all; method: immunoSEQ multiplex PCR. The sample yields approximately 160,000 clones, roughly 87% seen once. Sequenced material: PBMCs or T cells enriched from blood (not recorded which). The receptors here all came from a woman aged 45-65 years who had recovered from COVID-19.

This CDR3 reads CASSLSKLIAASTDTQYF. The DNA of the CDR3 is TGTGCCAGTAGTCTGTCCAAATTAATAGCGGCCTCCACAGATACGCAGTATTTT. The V and J genes are TRBV19 and TRBJ2-3, with D possibly matching TRBD2 (6 bases). This CDR3 region has 18 residues. Germline CDR1 and CDR2: LNHDA and SQIVND (reference sequence). Deletions cut 5 bases from V and 2 bases from J, with 23 bases between.

This sequence joins TRBV14 and TRBJ1-5; D is undetermined. Deletions cut 0 bases from V and 4 bases from J, with 7 bases between. CDR3 length: 14 amino acids. Germline CDR1 is SGHDN and CDR2 is FVKESK. CDR3 sequence (DNA): TGTGCCAGCAGCCAAGATATCCTTAATCAGCCCCAGCATTTT. Protein: CASSQDILNQPQHF.

This sequence joins TRBV12-5 and TRBJ2-2; TRBD1 matches at 9 bases. Trimming cost V 4 bases and J 7 bases; bases outside gene matches: 10. The CDR3 consists of 16 residues. The germline gives CDR1 LGHNT, CDR2 FRNRAP. The CDR3 loop reads CASGSQGAHRIGELFF. The CDR3 DNA sequence: TGTGCTAGTGGTTCACAGGGGGCGCATAGAATCGGGGAGCTGTTTTTT.

The table lists this clone with a count of one. The chain carries TRBV6-6 and TRBJ1-2, with 11 bases aligning to TRBD1. V trimming: 5 bases; J trimming: 4 bases; junction bases outside the gene matches: 12. Germline CDR1 reads MNHNY; CDR2 reads SVGAGI (reference sequence). The CDR3 has 17 amino acids. DNA of the CDR3: TGTGCCAGCAGTCTCGTAGGACAGGGGGCCGTGGGCTATGGCTACACCTTC. Translating it yields CASSLVGQGAVGYGYTF.